The TCR beta chain under discussion was sequenced for a study of shared clonotypes between healthy human individuals. General study points: Despite large depth, rarefaction showed incomplete sorted-subset sequencing.

Into CD45RA+ naive and CD45RA-negative memory subsets, the CD4+ cells were split. A remark on this clone: Antigen: not known.

The CDR3 contains 14 residues. Trimming took 3 bases from V and 7 from J; bases not matched to a gene: 6. In germline, CDR1 is MDHEN, CDR2 SYDVKM. Using immunoSEQ multiplex PCR, the repertoire was profiled, and TCRdb retains in-frame clones only, with some absent. Of 2 million to 2.5 million clones listed, 85% to 95% are singletons. This receptor was taken from a man aged 18 to 30 in good health. Some clones in this sample may be carry-over from other donors' samples. The chain links TRBV28 to TRBJ1-1; the match to TRBD1 covers 9 bases. Sample: naive CD4+ T cells from PBMCs. The subset was: CD45RA+ positively selected. CDR3 coding DNA: TGTGCCAGCAGTTTGTACAGGGGGCGGAGTGAAGCTTTCTTT. Amino acids: CASSLYRGRSEAFF. The entire variable domain, with the rest obtained from reference TRBV28 and TRBJ1-1, is as follows: DVKVTQSSRYLVKRTGEKVFLECVQDMDHENMFWYRQDPGLGLRLIYFSYDVKMKEKGDIPEGYSVSREKKERFSLILESASTNQTSMYLCASSLYRGRSEAFFGQGTRLTVV.